This TCR beta chain was captured in a study of T cells in Graves' hyperthyroidism and ophthalmopathy. Study results and caveats: Expanded thyroid clonotypes (above 0.001) were mostly also found in blood.

From RNA transcripts, TCR beta CDR3 regions were amplified. TCR CDR3 underwent first-round RT-PCR with the HTBI primer set. Via MiXCR, TCRdb re-called the multiplex PCR reads, giving one row per CDR3 protein. The sample contains a few hundred thousand distinct CDR3 sequences, roughly 13% of which appear only once. In the case of this clonotype: Its antigen remains unknown.

The CDR3 totals 12 residues. CDR1 DFQATT and CDR2 SNEGSKA come from the germline V gene (reference sequence). The V and J ends lost 5 bases and 4 bases respectively, with 11 bases between them. The clonotype comes from a woman under 30 with Graves' hyperthyroidism. This chain connects TRBV20-1 to TRBJ1-1; D is perhaps TRBD1 (6 bases). The sample was blood. CDR3 sequence: CSAPQGTTEAFF. CDR3 nucleotide sequence: TGCAGTGCTCCTCAGGGGACCACTGAAGCTTTCTTT.